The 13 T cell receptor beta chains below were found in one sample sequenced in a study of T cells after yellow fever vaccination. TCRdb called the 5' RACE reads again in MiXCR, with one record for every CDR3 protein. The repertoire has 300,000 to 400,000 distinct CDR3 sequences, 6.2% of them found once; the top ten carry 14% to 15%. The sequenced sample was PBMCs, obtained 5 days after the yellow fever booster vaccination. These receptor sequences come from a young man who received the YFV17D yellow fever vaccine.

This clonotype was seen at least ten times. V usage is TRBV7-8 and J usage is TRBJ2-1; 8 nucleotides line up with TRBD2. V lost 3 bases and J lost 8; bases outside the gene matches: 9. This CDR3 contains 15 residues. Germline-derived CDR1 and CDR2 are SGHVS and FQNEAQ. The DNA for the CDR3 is TGTGCCAGCAGCTTCCCGATAGCGGGATCCGATGAGCAGTTCTTC. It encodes CASSFPIAGSDEQFF.

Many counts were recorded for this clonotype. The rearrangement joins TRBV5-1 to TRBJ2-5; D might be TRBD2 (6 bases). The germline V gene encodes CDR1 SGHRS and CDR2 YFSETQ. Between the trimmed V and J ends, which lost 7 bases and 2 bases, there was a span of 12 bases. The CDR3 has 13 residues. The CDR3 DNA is TGCGCCAGCTTCACCGGGGGTCAAGAGACCCAGTACTTC. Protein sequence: CASFTGGQETQYF.

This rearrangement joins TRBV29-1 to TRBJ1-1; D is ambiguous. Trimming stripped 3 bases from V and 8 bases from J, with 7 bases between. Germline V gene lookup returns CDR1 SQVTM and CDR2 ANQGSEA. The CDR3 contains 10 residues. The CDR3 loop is CSVEPNEAFF. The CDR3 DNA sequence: TGCAGCGTTGAGCCTAACGAAGCTTTCTTT.

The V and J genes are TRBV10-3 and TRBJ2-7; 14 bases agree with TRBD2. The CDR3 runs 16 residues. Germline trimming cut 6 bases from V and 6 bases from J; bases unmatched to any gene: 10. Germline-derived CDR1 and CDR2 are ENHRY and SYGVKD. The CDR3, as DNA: TGTGCCATCAGAAGCGCCGGGACTAGCGGGAGTGTCGAGCAGTACTTC. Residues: CAIRSAGTSGSVEQYF.

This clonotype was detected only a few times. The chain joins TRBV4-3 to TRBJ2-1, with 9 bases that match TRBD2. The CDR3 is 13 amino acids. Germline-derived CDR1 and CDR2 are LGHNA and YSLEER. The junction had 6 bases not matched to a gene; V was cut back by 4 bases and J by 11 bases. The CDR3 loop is CASSRAGLAKQFF. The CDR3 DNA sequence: TGCGCCAGCAGCCGCGCGGGACTAGCTAAGCAGTTCTTC.

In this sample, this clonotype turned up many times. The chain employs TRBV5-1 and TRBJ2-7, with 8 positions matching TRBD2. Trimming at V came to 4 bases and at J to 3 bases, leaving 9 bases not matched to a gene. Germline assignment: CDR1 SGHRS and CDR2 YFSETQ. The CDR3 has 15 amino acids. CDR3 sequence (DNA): TGCGCCAGCAGCCCCAAATCGACTAGCGTCTACGAGCAGTACTTC. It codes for CASSPKSTSVYEQYF. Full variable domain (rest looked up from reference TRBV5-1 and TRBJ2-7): KAGVTQTPRYLIKTRGQQVTLSCSPISGHRSVSWYQQTPGQGLQFLFEYFSETQRNKGNFPGRFSGRQFSNSRSEMNVSTLELGDSALYLCASSPKSTSVYEQYFGPGTRLTVT.

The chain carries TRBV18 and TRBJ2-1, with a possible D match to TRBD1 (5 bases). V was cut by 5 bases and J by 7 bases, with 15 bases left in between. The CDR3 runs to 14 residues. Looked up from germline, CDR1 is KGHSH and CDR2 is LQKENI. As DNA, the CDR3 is TGTGCCAGCTCATGGCGACAGTTGGATAATGAGCAGTTCTTC. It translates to CASSWRQLDNEQFF. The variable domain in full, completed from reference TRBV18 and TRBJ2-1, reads NAGVMQNPRHLVRRRGQEARLRCSPMKGHSHVYWYRQLPEEGLKFMVYLQKENIIDESGMPKERFSAEFPKEGPSILRIQQVVRGDSAAYFCASSWRQLDNEQFFGPGTRLTVL.

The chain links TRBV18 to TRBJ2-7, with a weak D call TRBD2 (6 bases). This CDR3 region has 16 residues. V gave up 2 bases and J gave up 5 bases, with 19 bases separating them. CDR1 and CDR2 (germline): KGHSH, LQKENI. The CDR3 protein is CASSPNTGTWGHEQYF. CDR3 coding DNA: TGTGCCAGCTCACCAAATACCGGGACTTGGGGCCACGAGCAGTACTTC.

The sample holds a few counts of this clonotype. The CDR3 DNA reads TGTGCCAGCAGCCCCGGGTCCACGGGAAGGACCGGGGAGCTGTTTTTT. It yields the protein CASSPGSTGRTGELFF. The chain recombines TRBV14 with TRBJ2-2, with D possibly TRBD2 on 5 matching bases. The CDR3 spans 16 residues. The germline V and J ends were trimmed by 4 bases and 5 bases, with 17 bases remaining between them. CDR1 SGHDN and CDR2 FVKESK come from the germline V gene. The variable domain in full, with the rest retrieved from reference TRBV14 and TRBJ2-2, is EAGVTQFPSHSVIEKGQTVTLRCDPISGHDNLYWYRRVMGKEIKFLLHFVKESKQDESGMPNNRFLAERTGGTYSTLKVQPAELEDSGVYFCASSPGSTGRTGELFFGEGSRLTVL.

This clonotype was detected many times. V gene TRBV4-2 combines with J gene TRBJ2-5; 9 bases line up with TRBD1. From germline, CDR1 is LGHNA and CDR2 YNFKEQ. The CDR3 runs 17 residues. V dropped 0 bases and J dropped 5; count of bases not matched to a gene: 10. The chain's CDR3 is CASSQDPRTGVRETQYF. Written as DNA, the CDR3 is TGTGCCAGCAGCCAAGACCCTCGGACAGGGGTCAGGGAGACCCAGTACTTC.

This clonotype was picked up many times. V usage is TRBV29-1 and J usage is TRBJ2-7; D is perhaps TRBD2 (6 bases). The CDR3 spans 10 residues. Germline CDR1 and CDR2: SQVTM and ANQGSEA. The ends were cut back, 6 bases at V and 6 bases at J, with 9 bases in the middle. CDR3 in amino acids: CSVGEVEQYF. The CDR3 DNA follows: TGCAGCGTGGGGGAGGTCGAGCAGTACTTC.

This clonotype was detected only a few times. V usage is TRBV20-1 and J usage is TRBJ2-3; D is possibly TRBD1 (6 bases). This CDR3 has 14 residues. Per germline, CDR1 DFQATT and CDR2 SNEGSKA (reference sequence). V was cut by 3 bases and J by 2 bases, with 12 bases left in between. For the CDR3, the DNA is TGCAGTGCTAGTGTTGACAGGTTCACAGATACGCAGTATTTT. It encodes CSASVDRFTDTQYF.

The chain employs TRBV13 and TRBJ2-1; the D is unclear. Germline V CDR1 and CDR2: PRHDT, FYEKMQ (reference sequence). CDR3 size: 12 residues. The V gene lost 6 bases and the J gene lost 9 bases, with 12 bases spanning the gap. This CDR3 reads CASRVWGTEQFF. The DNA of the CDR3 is TGTGCCAGCAGAGTCTGGGGAACTGAGCAGTTCTTC.